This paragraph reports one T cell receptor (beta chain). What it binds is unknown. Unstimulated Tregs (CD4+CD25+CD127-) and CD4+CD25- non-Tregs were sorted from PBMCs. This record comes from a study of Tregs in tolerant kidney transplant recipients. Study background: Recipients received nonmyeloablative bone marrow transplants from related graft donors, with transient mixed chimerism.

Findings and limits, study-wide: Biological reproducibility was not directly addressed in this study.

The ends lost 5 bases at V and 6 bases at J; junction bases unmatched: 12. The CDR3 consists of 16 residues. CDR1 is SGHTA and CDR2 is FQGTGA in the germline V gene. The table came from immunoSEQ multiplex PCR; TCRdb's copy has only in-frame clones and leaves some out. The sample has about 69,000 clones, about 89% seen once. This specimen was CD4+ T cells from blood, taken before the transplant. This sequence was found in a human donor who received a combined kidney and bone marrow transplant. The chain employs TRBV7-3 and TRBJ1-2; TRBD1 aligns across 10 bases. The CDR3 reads CASSKGGQGRLDGYTF. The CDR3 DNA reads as TGTGCCAGCAGCAAAGGGGGACAGGGGAGGTTAGATGGCTACACCTTC.